This is a list of T cell receptor beta chains from one sample in a study of response to subunit inactivated influenza vaccine. TCRdb re-derived calls from the RT-PCR reads in MiXCR, one entry per CDR3 protein. Here the sample spans 450,000 to 550,000 distinct CDR3 sequences, 25% being singletons. Sample: CD4+ T cells sorted from PBMCs, taken around 5 days after vaccination. Every receptor here comes from a man aged 45-65 years who received an inactivated influenza vaccine. Each CDR3 is given with its conserved first and last residue. Each record gives: V gene, clone size, J gene, D gene, CDR3 DNA, CDR3 protein. The D gene is left open where the match is weak. Expanded clones get a size class; other rows say once, few or many, or leave the size out.

>TRBV6-2/TRBV6-3|.|TRBJ2-1|.
TGTGCCAGCAGTTATAGGGGACAATACAATGAGCAGTTCTTC
CASSYRGQYNEQFF
>TRBV12-3/TRBV12-4|many|TRBJ1-5|.
TGTGCCAGCAGTGGCGGACAGAGCAATCAGCCCCAGCATTTT
CASSGGQSNQPQHF
>TRBV11-2|many|TRBJ2-1|TRBD2
TGTGCCAGCAGCTTAGGTGGTTCGGGACTAGCGGTGAGTGAGCAGTTCTTC
CASSLGGSGLAVSEQFF
>TRBV7-9|.|TRBJ2-3|.
TGTGCCAGCAGCTTAGATTCAGGGGATGGGGATACGCAGTATTTT
CASSLDSGDGDTQYF
>TRBV18|.|TRBJ2-7|.
TGTGCCAGCTCACCTACGACGGACTCCTACGAGCAGTACTTC
CASSPTTDSYEQYF
>TRBV12-3/TRBV12-4|few|TRBJ1-1|.
TGTGCCAGCAGCCCAACAGGGTTTGCCACTGAAGCTTTCTTT
CASSPTGFATEAFF
>TRBV7-8|few|TRBJ2-2|.
TGTGCCAGCACCGCAGGGTCGAACACCGGGGAGCTGTTTTTT
CASTAGSNTGELFF
>TRBV6-5|.|TRBJ2-2|.
TGTGCCAGCAGTTCACAGTCTTCCGGGGAGCTGTTTTTT
CASSSQSSGELFF
>TRBV18|.|TRBJ2-1|TRBD1
TGTGCCAGCTCACTACGGACAGGGGTGGAAGGTGAGCAGTTCTTC
CASSLRTGVEGEQFF
>TRBV7-6|.|TRBJ1-1|.
TGTGCCAGCAGCCGATTAAGCGGTACGACTGAAGCTTTCTTT
CASSRLSGTTEAFF
>TRBV7-9|.|TRBJ2-2|.
TGTGCCAGCAGCTATAACAGGGTAGCCGGGGAGCTGTTTTTT
CASSYNRVAGELFF
>TRBV20-1|.|TRBJ1-5|.
TGCAGTGCTAGAGAGGTTTTTAGCAATCAGCCCCAGCATTTT
CSAREVFSNQPQHF
>TRBV12-3/TRBV12-4|many|TRBJ2-7|TRBD2
TGTGCCAGCAGCTTAGCGGGGGGGTACGAGCAGTACTTC
CASSLAGGYEQYF
>TRBV6-2/TRBV6-3|.|TRBJ1-2|.
TGTGCCAGCAGTTACTCTCTTCAGTATGGCTACACCTTC
CASSYSLQYGYTF
>TRBV20-1|.|TRBJ2-3|TRBD1
TGCAGTGCTAGAGGATGGACAGGGCTGAGGGCAGATACGCAGTATTTT
CSARGWTGLRADTQYF
>TRBV5-1|few|TRBJ2-1|TRBD1
TGCGCCAGCAGCTTGGAGGGGGCCGGCCTTGAGCAGTTCTTC
CASSLEGAGLEQFF
>TRBV29-1|.|TRBJ2-1|.
TGCAGCGTTGAAGATCAAGAGTTGGTCTACAATGAGCAGTTCTTC
CSVEDQELVYNEQFF
>TRBV5-1|few|TRBJ2-3|.
TGCGCCAGCAGGTCGGCCCTTAGCACAGATACGCAGTATTTT
CASRSALSTDTQYF
>TRBV7-2|.|TRBJ2-7|.
TGTGCCAGCAGCCTGTCGAGCCTAAGCTCCTACGAGCAGTACTTC
CASSLSSLSSYEQYF
>TRBV5-5|.|TRBJ1-2|.
TGTGCCAGCAGCTCCCCTCTGACTAACTATGGCTACACCTTC
CASSSPLTNYGYTF
>TRBV18|few|TRBJ2-7|TRBD1
TGTGCCAGCTCATCGGGACAGGGGGCCTCCGAGCAGTACTTC
CASSSGQGASEQYF
>TRBV12-3/TRBV12-4|few|TRBJ2-2|.
TGTGCCAGCAGTCCTTTGAGGGGGGGTGGCGGGGAGCTGTTTTTT
CASSPLRGGGGELFF
>TRBV6-2/TRBV6-3|.|TRBJ1-3|.
TGTGCCAGCAGAATTACGGCGGACACCATATATTTT
CASRITADTIYF
>TRBV20-1|.|TRBJ1-1|.
TGCAGTGCTAGTGCAGGCCTGAACACTGAAGCTTTCTTT
CSASAGLNTEAFF
>TRBV7-6|few|TRBJ2-5|.
TGTGCCAGCAGCTTCCAGGGAGGTAGGGAAGAGACCCAGTACTTC
CASSFQGGREETQYF
>TRBV12-3/TRBV12-4|many|TRBJ2-1|.
TGTGCCAGCAGCCGACGGACGAGCTCCTACAATGAGCAGTTCTTC
CASSRRTSSYNEQFF
>TRBV25-1|.|TRBJ2-3|TRBD2
TGTGCCAGCAGTGACCCGGGACTAGCGGGGGGTTACACAGATACGCAGTATTTT
CASSDPGLAGGYTDTQYF
>TRBV7-7|many|TRBJ2-3|TRBD1
TGTGCTAGCAGCTCCGGGACAGGGGGTGATACGCAGTATTTT
CASSSGTGGDTQYF
>TRBV12-3/TRBV12-4|.|TRBJ2-1|.
TGTGCCAGCAGAGATGGATGGGGAGAATACAATGAGCAGTTCTTC
CASRDGWGEYNEQFF
>TRBV24-1|.|TRBJ2-5|.
TGTGCCACCAGTGATTTATACGGAGGGGAAGAGACCCAGTACTTC
CATSDLYGGEETQYF
>TRBV3-1|few|TRBJ2-3|.
TGTGCCAGCAGCCAAGATCCCAGGGTACGAGATACGCAGTATTTT
CASSQDPRVRDTQYF
>TRBV6-2/TRBV6-3|once|TRBJ2-1|.
TGTGCCAGCAGCTTTAAGGTTTGGACCCGTGAGCAGTTCTTC
CASSFKVWTREQFF
>TRBV29-1|few|TRBJ2-3|TRBD2
TGCAGCGTTGATTGGCTAGCGGGAGACCCAGATACGCAGTATTTT
CSVDWLAGDPDTQYF
>TRBV6-1|.|TRBJ1-6|.
TGTGCCAGCAGTCCCCCGGGATATAATTCACCCCTCCACTTT
CASSPPGYNSPLHF
>TRBV28|few|TRBJ1-2|.
TGTGCCAGCAGAATGGGGGGTCGGTATGGCTACACCTTC
CASRMGGRYGYTF
>TRBV7-8|.|TRBJ1-6|TRBD1
TGTGCCAGCAGCTTAGGGGACAGGGAATCACCCCTCCACTTT
CASSLGDRESPLHF
>TRBV6-5|.|TRBJ2-3|.
TGTGCCAGCAGTTACTTACAGGGATCGGGCACAGATACGCAGTATTTT
CASSYLQGSGTDTQYF
>TRBV25-1|few|TRBJ1-4|.
TGTGCCAGCAGTGATGCAGGGAATGAAAAACTGTTTTTT
CASSDAGNEKLFF
>TRBV20-1|few|TRBJ2-6|TRBD1
TGCAGTGTGGGGACAGGGGGCGTCAACGTCCTGACTTTC
CSVGTGGVNVLTF
>TRBV10-2|once|TRBJ2-7|.
TGCGCCAGCAGTGGGGGGGAATCGCAGTACTTC
CASSGGESQYF
>TRBV7-6|.|TRBJ2-3|.
TGTGCCAGCAGCCCTATGATAACGGGGTCCACAGATACGCAGTATTTT
CASSPMITGSTDTQYF
>TRBV20-1|.|TRBJ2-7|TRBD1
TGCAGTGCTAGCCCGTCAGGGGGCCGCTCCTACGAGCAGTACTTC
CSASPSGGRSYEQYF
>TRBV19|few|TRBJ1-5|TRBD1
TGTGCCAGTACCCGCCCAGGGACAGCTCATGCCCAGCATTTT
CASTRPGTAHAQHF
>TRBV12-3/TRBV12-4|few|TRBJ1-1|TRBD1
TGTGCCAGCAGACCGACAGGGTTGAACACTGAAGCTTTCTTT
CASRPTGLNTEAFF
>TRBV5-1|few|TRBJ2-7|.
TGCGCCAGCAGCTCAGCTGGAGACGAGCAGTACTTC
CASSSAGDEQYF
>TRBV4-2|.|TRBJ2-5|TRBD2
TGTGCCAGCAGCCCTTTCGCCGGGGGGTTACAAGAGACCCAGTACTTC
CASSPFAGGLQETQYF
>TRBV5-6|few|TRBJ2-1|TRBD1
TGTGCCAGCAGTCCTAGGACAGGGCCAGTCTCTTTTTACAATGAGCAGTTCTTC
CASSPRTGPVSFYNEQFF
>TRBV28|few|TRBJ1-1|TRBD1
TGTGCCAGCAGTAAGAGTCCCGGGACAGGGAACACTGAAGCTTTCTTT
CASSKSPGTGNTEAFF
>TRBV5-1|few|TRBJ1-1|.
TGCGCCAGCCGCGGGGGGAACACTGAAGCTTTCTTT
CASRGGNTEAFF
>TRBV12-3/TRBV12-4|.|TRBJ1-2|.
TGTGCCAGCAGTTCGACAGTATCACATGGCTACACCTTC
CASSSTVSHGYTF
>TRBV6-2/TRBV6-3|.|TRBJ2-2|.
TGTGCCAGCAACTCCGGAGGAGAGAACACCGGGGAGCTGTTTTTT
CASNSGGENTGELFF
>TRBV18|few|TRBJ2-5|.
TGTGCCAGCTCACCCCGACAAGTCGAGACCCAGTACTTC
CASSPRQVETQYF
>TRBV4-2|.|TRBJ2-2|TRBD2
TGTGCCAGCAGCCAATTTCGCCTAGCGGGAGGCGATGGCGGGGAGCTGTTTTTT
CASSQFRLAGGDGGELFF
>TRBV6-5|.|TRBJ2-2|.
TGTGCCAGCAGTTATCGGGGGGCCGGGTCCGGGGAGCTGTTTTTT
CASSYRGAGSGELFF
>TRBV5-4|few|TRBJ2-1|.
TGTGCCAGCAGCCGTAGGGACTCGGCCATACAAAATGAGCAGTTCTTC
CASSRRDSAIQNEQFF